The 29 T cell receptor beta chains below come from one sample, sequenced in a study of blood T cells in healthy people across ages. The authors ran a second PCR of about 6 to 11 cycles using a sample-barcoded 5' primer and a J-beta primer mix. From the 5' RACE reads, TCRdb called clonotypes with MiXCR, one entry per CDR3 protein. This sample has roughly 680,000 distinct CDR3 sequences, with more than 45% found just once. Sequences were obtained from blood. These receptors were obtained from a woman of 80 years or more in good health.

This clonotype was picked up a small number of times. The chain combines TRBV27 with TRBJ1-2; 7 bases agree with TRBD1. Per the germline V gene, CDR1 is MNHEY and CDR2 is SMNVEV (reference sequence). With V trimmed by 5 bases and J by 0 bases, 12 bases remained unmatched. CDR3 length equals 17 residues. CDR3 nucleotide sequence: TGTGCCAGCAGTCTCTTAACAGGGGCCCGAGCTAACTATGGCTACACCTTC. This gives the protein CASSLLTGARANYGYTF.

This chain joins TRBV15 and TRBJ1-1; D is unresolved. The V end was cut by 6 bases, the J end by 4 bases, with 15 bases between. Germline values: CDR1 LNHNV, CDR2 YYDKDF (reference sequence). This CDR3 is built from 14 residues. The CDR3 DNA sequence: TGTGCCACCAGGGAAAGGGCTTCGATCACTGAAGCTTTCTTT. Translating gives CATRERASITEAFF. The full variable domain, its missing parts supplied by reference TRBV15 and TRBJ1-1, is DAMVIQNPRYQVTQFGKPVTLSCSQTLNHNVMYWYQQKSSQAPKLLFHYYDKDFNNEADTPDNFQSRRPNTSFCFLDIRSPGLGDTAMYLCATRERASITEAFFGQGTRLTVV.

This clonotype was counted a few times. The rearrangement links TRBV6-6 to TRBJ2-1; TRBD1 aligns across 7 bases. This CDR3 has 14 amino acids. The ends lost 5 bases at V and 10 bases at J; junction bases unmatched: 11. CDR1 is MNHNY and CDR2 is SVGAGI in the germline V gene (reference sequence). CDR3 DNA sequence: TGTGCCAGCAGTGATGGGACAGCCCCGTTGGAGCAGTTCTTC. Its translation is CASSDGTAPLEQFF.

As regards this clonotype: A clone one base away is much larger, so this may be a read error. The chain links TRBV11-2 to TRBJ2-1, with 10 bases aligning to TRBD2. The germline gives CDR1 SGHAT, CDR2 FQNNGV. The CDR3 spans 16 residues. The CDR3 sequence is CASSPVLAGFGNERFF. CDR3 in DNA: TGTGCCAGCAGCCCAGTACTAGCGGGGTTCGGGAATGAGCGGTTCTTC.

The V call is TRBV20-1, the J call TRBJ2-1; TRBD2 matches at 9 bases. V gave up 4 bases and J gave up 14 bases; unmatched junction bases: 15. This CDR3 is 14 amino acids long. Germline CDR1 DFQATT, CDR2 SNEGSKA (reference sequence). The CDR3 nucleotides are TGCAGTGCTATATATGGGACTAGCCAGGGAGGGGAGTTCTTC. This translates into CSAIYGTSQGGEFF.

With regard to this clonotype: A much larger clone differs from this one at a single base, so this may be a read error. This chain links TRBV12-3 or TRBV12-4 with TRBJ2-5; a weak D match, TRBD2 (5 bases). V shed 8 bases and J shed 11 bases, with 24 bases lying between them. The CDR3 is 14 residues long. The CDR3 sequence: CASCRASSNNEQYF. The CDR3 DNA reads TGTGCCAGCTGCCGGGCTAGCTCCAACAATGAGCAGTACTTC.

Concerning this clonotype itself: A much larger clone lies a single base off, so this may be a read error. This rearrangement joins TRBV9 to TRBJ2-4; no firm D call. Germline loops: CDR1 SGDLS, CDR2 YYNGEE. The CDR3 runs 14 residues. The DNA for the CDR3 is TGTGCCGGCAGCGTAGGTACAATGGTGGACATTCAGTACTTC. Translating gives CAGSVGTMVDIQYF.

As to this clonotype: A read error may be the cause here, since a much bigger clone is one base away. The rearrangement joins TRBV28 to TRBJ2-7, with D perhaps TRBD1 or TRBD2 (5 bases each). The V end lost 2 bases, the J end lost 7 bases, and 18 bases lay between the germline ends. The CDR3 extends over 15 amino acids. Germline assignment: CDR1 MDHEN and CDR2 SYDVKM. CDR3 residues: CASSLRGGDYNEQYF. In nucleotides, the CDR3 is TGTGCCAGCAGTTTACGGGGCGGAGACTACAATGAGCAGTACTTC.

CDR3: CASSPGTSGRNTQYF. CDR3 coding DNA: TGTGCCAGCAGTCCCGGGACTAGCGGGAGAAATACGCAGTATTTT. The chain carries TRBV27 and TRBJ2-3; 14 nucleotides match TRBD2. The CDR3 covers 15 residues. Germline values: CDR1 MNHEY, CDR2 SMNVEV (reference sequence). V trimming: 5 bases; J trimming: 7 bases; junction bases outside the gene matches: 5.

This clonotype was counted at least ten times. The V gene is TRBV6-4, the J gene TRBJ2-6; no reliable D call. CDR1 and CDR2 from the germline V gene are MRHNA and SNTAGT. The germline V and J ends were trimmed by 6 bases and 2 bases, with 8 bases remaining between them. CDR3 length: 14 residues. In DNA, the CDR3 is TGTGCCAGCAGCCCTCGACCTGGGGCCAACGTCCTGACTTTC. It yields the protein CASSPRPGANVLTF.

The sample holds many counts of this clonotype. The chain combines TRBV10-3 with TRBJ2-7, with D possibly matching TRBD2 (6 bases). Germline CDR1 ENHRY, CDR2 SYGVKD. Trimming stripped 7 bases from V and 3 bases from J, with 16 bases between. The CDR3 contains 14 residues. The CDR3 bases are TGTGCCATCAAAGGTTCGGGAGACAACTACGAGCAGTACTTC. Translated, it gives CAIKGSGDNYEQYF.

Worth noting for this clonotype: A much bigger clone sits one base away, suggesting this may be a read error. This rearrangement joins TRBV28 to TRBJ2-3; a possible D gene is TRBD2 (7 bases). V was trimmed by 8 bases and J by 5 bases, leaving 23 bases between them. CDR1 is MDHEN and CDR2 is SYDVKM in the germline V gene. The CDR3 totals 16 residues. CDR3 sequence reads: CASPLGGADFVDTQYF. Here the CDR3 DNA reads TGTGCCAGCCCCCTGGGGGGGGCCGATTTTGTAGATACGCAGTATTTT.

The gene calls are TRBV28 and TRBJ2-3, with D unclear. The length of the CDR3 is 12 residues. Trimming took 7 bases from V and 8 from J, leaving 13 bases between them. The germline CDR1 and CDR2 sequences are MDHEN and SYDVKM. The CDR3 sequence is CASTPGLGTQYF. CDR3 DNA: TGTGCCAGCACCCCCGGCCTGGGTACGCAGTATTTT.

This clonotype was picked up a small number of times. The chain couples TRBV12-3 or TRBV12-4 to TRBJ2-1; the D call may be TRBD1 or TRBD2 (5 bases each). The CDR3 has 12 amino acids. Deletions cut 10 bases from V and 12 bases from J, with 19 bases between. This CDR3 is CAIGASGSLQFF. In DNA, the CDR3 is TGTGCCATCGGGGCAAGCGGTTCGCTGCAGTTCTTC.

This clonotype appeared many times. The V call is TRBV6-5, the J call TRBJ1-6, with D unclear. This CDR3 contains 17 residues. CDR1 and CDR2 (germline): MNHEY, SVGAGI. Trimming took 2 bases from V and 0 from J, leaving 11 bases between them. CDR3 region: CASSYGRLGSYNSPLHF. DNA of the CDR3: TGTGCCAGCAGTTACGGACGCCTGGGCTCCTATAATTCACCCCTCCACTTT.

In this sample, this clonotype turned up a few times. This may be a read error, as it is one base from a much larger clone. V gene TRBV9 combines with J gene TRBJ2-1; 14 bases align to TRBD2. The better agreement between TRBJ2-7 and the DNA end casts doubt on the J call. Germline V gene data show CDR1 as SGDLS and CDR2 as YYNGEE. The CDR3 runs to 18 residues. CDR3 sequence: CASSAPTSGRAVDNEQYF. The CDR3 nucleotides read TGTGCCAGCAGCGCCCCGACTAGCGGGAGGGCGGTTGACAATGAGCAGTACTTC.

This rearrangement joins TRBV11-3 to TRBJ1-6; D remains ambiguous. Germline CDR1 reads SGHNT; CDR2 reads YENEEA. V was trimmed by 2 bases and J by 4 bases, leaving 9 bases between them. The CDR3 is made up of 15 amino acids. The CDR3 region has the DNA TGTGCCAGCAGCTTACTTGAAGATTATAATTCACCCCTCCACTTT. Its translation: CASSLLEDYNSPLHF.

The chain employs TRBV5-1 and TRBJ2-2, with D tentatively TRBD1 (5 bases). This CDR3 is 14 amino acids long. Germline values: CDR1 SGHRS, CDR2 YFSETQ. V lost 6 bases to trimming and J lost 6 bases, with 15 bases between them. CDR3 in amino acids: CASKYRFGPGELFF. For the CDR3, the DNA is TGCGCCAGCAAGTACAGGTTTGGACCCGGGGAGCTGTTTTTT.

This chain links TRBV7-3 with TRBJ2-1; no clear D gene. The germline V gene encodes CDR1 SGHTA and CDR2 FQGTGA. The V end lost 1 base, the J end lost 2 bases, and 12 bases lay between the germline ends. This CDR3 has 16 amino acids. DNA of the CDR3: TGTGCCAGCAGCTTAAATCCCAGCCAAACCTACAATGAGCAGTTCTTC. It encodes CASSLNPSQTYNEQFF.

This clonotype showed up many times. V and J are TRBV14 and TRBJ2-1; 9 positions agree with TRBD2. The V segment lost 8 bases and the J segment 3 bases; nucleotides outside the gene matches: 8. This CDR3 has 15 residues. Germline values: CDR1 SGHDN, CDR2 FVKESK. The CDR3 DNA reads TGTGCCAGCCAATCCGGGACTAGCTACTACAATGAGCAGTTCTTC. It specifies CASQSGTSYYNEQFF.

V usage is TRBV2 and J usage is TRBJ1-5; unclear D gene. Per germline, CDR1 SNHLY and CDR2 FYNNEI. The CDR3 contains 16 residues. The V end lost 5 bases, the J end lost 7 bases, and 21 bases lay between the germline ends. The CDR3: CASSLERVGLFQPQHF. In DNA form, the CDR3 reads TGTGCCAGCAGTTTGGAGAGGGTTGGTTTGTTCCAGCCCCAGCATTTT.

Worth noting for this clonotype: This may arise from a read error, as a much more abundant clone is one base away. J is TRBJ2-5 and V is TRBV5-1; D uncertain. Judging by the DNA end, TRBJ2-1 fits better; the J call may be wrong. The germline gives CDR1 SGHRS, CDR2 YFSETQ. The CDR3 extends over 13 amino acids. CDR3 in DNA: TGCGCCAGCAGCCCTCGTCAACAAGAGACCCAGTTCTTC. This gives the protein CASSPRQQETQFF.

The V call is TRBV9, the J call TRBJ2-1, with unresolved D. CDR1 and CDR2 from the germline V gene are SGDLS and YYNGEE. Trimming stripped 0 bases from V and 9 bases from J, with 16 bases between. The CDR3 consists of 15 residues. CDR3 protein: CASSVGRGRVTEQFF. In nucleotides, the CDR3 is TGTGCCAGCAGCGTAGGAAGAGGAAGAGTCACTGAGCAGTTCTTC.

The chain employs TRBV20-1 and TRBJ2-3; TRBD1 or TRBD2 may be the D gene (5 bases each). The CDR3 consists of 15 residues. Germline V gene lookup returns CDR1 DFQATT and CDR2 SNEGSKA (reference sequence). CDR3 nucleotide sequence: TGCAGCTTCGACCGGGACCAACTTTACACAGATACGCAGTATTTT. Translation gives CSFDRDQLYTDTQYF.

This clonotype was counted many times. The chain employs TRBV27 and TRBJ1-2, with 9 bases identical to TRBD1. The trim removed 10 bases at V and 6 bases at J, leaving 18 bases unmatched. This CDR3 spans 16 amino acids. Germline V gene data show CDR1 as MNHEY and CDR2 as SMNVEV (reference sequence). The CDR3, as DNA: TGTGCCACCATAAGAAATATCCCGGGACAGGGACATGGCTACACCTTC. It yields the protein CATIRNIPGQGHGYTF.

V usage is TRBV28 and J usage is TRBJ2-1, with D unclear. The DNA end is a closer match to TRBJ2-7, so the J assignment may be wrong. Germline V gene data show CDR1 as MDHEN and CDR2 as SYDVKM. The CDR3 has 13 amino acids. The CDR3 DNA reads TGTGCCAGCTGCCCCCCTCCTTACAATGAGCAGTACTTC. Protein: CASCPPPYNEQYF.

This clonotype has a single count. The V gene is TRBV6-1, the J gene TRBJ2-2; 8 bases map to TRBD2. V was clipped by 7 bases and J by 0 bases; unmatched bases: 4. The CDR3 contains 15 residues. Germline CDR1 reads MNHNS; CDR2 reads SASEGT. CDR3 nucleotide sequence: TGTGCCAGCAATTCGGGACTAGCGAACACCGGGGAGCTGTTTTTT. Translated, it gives CASNSGLANTGELFF.

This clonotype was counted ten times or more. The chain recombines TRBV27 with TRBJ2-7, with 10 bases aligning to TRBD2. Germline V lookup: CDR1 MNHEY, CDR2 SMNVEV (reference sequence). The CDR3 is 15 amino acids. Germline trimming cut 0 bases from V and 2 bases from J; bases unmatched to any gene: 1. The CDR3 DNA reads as TGTGCCAGCAGTTTATCGGGGACTAGCGCCTACGAGCAGTACTTC. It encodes CASSLSGTSAYEQYF.

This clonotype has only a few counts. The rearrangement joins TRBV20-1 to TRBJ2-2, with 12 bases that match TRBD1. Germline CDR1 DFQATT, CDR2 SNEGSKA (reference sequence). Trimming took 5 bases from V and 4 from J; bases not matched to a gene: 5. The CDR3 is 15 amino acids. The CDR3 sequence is CSAPGQGAITGELFF. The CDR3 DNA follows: TGCAGTGCTCCGGGACAGGGGGCAATCACCGGGGAGCTGTTTTTT.